This is a list of T cell receptor beta chains from one sample in a study of T cell changes during pregnancy in multiple sclerosis. Clones were read by immunoSEQ multiplex PCR, and TCRdb kept only the in-frame ones, dropping some. The sample has 45,000 to 70,000 clones; roughly 90% are singletons. Sequencing used CD4+ T cells from peripheral blood mononuclear cells, obtained after pregnancy. All receptors come from a female donor in good health, enrolled as a control in a pregnancy study. CDR3s include the opening cysteine and the closing phenylalanine or tryptophan. The D gene is left open where the match is weak. Not every row has a clone size; where given, it reads once, few, many or a size class.

cdr3_nt cdr3_aa v_call d_call clone_size j_call cdr3_length
TGTGCCAGCAGCCAAGTTACTAGCGGGGTAGATACGCAGTATTTT CASSQVTSGVDTQYF TRBV4-2 TRBD2 NA TRBJ2-3 15
TGTGCCAGCAGTGAACAGGGCACAGATACGCAGTATTTT CASSEQGTDTQYF TRBV25-1 NA once TRBJ2-3 13
TGTGCCAGCTCACCAAGCCGGGGGGTGTCGGAGTCACCCCTCCACTTT CASSPSRGVSESPLHF TRBV18 NA NA TRBJ1-6 16
TGTGCCAGCAGGGGGATCCAAGGACAGCGGACAGATACGCAGTATTTT CASRGIQGQRTDTQYF TRBV7-8 NA NA TRBJ2-3 16
TGTGCCAGCAGCTTGACGGGAAATAATGAAAAACTGTTTTTT CASSLTGNNEKLFF TRBV5-8 NA NA TRBJ1-4 14
TGTGCCAGCAGCGCGTTAGTTTTAGACTATGGCTACACCTTC CASSALVLDYGYTF TRBV7-8 NA NA TRBJ1-2 14
TGTGCCAGCAACTCCCAGGGAGGGGCGTTGAACACTGAAGCTTTCTTT CASNSQGGALNTEAFF TRBV7-9 NA NA TRBJ1-1 16
TGTGCCAGCAGCTCCAGAACCCTTGGGACAGGCAATCAGCCCCAGCATTTT CASSSRTLGTGNQPQHF TRBV9 TRBD1 NA TRBJ1-5 17
TGTGCCAGCAGCTTAGGAATAGCGGGGAATCGGGAGACCCAGTACTTC CASSLGIAGNRETQYF TRBV7-2 TRBD2 NA TRBJ2-5 16
TGTGCCAGCAGCTTGGTGCAGGGGATCCTACCCTCCTACGAGCAGTACTTC CASSLVQGILPSYEQYF TRBV7-9 NA once TRBJ2-7 17
TGTGCCAGCAGCCTGCCGGGACAGGGGTTTGCCGGGGAGCTGTTTTTT CASSLPGQGFAGELFF TRBV7-2 TRBD1 NA TRBJ2-2 16
TGTGCCAGCAGCTATACAGGGGATTCACCCCTCCACTTT CASSYTGDSPLHF TRBV6-5 TRBD1 NA TRBJ1-6 13
TGTGCCAGCAGCTTGCTAGGGAGGAATTCACCCCTCCACTTT CASSLLGRNSPLHF TRBV5-8 NA NA TRBJ1-6 14
TGTGCCAGCAGCGTAGGGATAGCGGAGGACAATGAGCAGTTCTTC CASSVGIAEDNEQFF TRBV9 NA few TRBJ2-1 15
TGTGCCAGCAGCGACCCCGGCAGGTCCGCTAACTATGGCTACACCTTC CASSDPGRSANYGYTF TRBV5-6 NA NA TRBJ1-2 16
TGTGCCAGCAGTGCCACAGGGCCAGGGGGTGGCTACACCTTC CASSATGPGGGYTF TRBV2 TRBD1 NA TRBJ1-2 14
TGTGCCAGCGGCTGGGCCAATTATGGCTACACCTTC CASGWANYGYTF TRBV14 NA NA TRBJ1-2 12
TGCGCCAGCAGCAATAGCGGGGGGGCGACGGGTGAGCAGTTCTTC CASSNSGGATGEQFF TRBV5-1 TRBD2 NA TRBJ2-1 15
TGTGCCAGCAGCTTAAACGGAGGAGGGGGGGCGAATACGCAGTATTTT CASSLNGGGGANTQYF TRBV7-2 NA NA TRBJ2-3 16
TGTGCCATCAGATCTTCGGGAGGTCAGCCCCAGCATTTT CAIRSSGGQPQHF TRBV10-3 NA NA TRBJ1-5 13
TGCGCCAGCAGCCAAGGACGACAGAACTATGGCTACACCTTC CASSQGRQNYGYTF TRBV4-1 NA NA TRBJ1-2 14
TGCGCCAGCAGCCTCAAAGTAGCCGGGACAGGGGCCACTGAAGCTTTCTTT CASSLKVAGTGATEAFF TRBV4-1 TRBD1 NA TRBJ1-1 17
TGTGCCAGCAGCGAGAGAGGGGGCACTGCCTCTGGCTACACCTTC CASSERGGTASGYTF TRBV9 TRBD1 once TRBJ1-2 15
TGCAGCGTTGGGGAGGCGGGCATTCCATATGGCTACACCTTC CSVGEAGIPYGYTF TRBV29-1 NA NA TRBJ1-2 14
TGTGCCACCAAAGGCCGGAGTCGCTACGAGCAGTACTTC CATKGRSRYEQYF TRBV6-5 NA NA TRBJ2-7 13
TGTGCCAGCAGCTTTCAGGGGGCAGCGGGCACCGGGGAGCTGTTTTTT CASSFQGAAGTGELFF TRBV5-5 TRBD1 NA TRBJ2-2 16
TGTGCCAGCAGCTTGGGGCGGGGGCCCGCTAACTATGGCTACACCTTC CASSLGRGPANYGYTF TRBV5-6 NA NA TRBJ1-2 16
TGTGCCAGAAGCTTGGGTGGCCATGGCTACACCTTC CARSLGGHGYTF TRBV5-3 NA NA TRBJ1-2 12
TGTGCCAGCAGTGAAGTACAGGGCTCTGGCTACACCTTC CASSEVQGSGYTF TRBV6-1 NA NA TRBJ1-2 13
TGTGCCAGCACCTTCCAGGGTGATCAGCCCCAGCATTTT CASTFQGDQPQHF TRBV7-2 NA NA TRBJ1-5 13
TGTGCCAGCACCCCGACGGCCGGACATGCTGGAAACACCATATATTTT CASTPTAGHAGNTIYF TRBV7-2 NA NA TRBJ1-3 16